The 17 T cell receptor beta chains reported below all come from one sample, sequenced in a study of blood T cell repertoires in COVID-19 (TCRdb year 2020). The library was generated by the immunoSEQ multiplex PCR assay. The table comes from immuneACCESS by way of TCRdb, which keeps in-frame sequences with V and J called. Part of the clones is missing from these tables; in studies checked, under half for an unresolved V gene and the rest for unknown reasons. The sample table lists about 300,000 clones, 85% of them with a count of one. The top ten clones comprise around 1.9% of the sample. Specimen: PBMCs or T cells enriched from blood (not recorded which). These receptors were taken from a woman in her thirties who had been exposed to COVID-19.

This chain connects TRBV27 to TRBJ1-6, with 7 bases matching TRBD1. Trimming at V came to 6 bases and at J to 3 bases, leaving 5 bases not matched to a gene. The CDR3 runs to 15 residues. In germline, CDR1 is MNHEY, CDR2 SMNVEV (reference sequence). CDR3 sequence: CASRPQGVYNSPLHF. The CDR3 coding sequence is TGTGCCAGCAGGCCCCAGGGGGTCTATAATTCACCCCTCCACTTT.

The chain carries TRBV28 and TRBJ1-2; 9 bases match TRBD1. V lost 8 bases and J lost 4; bases outside the gene matches: 5. This CDR3 is 13 amino acids long. Germline V gives CDR1 MDHEN, CDR2 SYDVKM. The CDR3: CASGQDRGYGYTF. CDR3 nucleotides: TGTGCCAGCGGCCAGGACAGGGGCTATGGCTACACCTTC.

The CDR3 DNA is TGTGCCGGTTCGACAGGGGATGGCTATGGCTACACCTTC. Amino acid sequence: CAGSTGDGYGYTF. The rearrangement uses TRBV18 and TRBJ1-2, with 8 bases matching TRBD1. Germline V CDR1 and CDR2: KGHSH, LQKENI. The CDR3 is 13 residues long. V lost 11 bases to trimming and J lost 4 bases; unmatched junction nucleotides: 9.

The CDR3 spells CASRGQGASVYGYTF. The CDR3 DNA reads as TGTGCCAGCAGGGGACAGGGGGCTTCTGTGTATGGCTACACCTTC. This chain uses TRBV28 with TRBJ1-2, with TRBD1 matching over 12 bases. Losses at the gene ends were 6 bases for V and 5 bases for J; bases not matched to a gene: 7. This CDR3 contains 15 residues. Germline V lookup: CDR1 MDHEN, CDR2 SYDVKM.

This clone was picked up one time. The genes are TRBV2 and TRBJ2-7; 10 bases are shared with TRBD2. This CDR3 spans 19 amino acids. V lost 1 base to trimming and J lost 7 bases; unmatched junction nucleotides: 19. CDR1 and CDR2 from the germline V gene are SNHLY and FYNNEI. CDR3 sequence (DNA): TGTGCCAGCAGTGAAGAGGAGACTTACCCTAGCGGGGGCTCCCTGGAGCAGTACTTC. It is translated as CASSEEETYPSGGSLEQYF.

The chain couples TRBV30 to TRBJ1-6, with TRBD1 as a possible D gene (6 bases). The CDR3 consists of 13 residues. Germline V gene data show CDR1 as GTSNPN and CDR2 as SVGIG (reference sequence). Trimming pared 2 bases from V and 7 bases from J, leaving 9 bases between. The CDR3 DNA follows: TGTGCCTGGAGTCACAGGGAAAATTCACCCCTCCACTTT. This encodes CAWSHRENSPLHF.

The gene calls are TRBV7-3 and TRBJ2-1; perhaps TRBD1 as D (7 bases). CDR3 size: 14 residues. V was trimmed by 2 bases and J by 5 bases, leaving 10 bases between them. CDR1 is SGHTA and CDR2 is FQGTGA in the germline V gene. CDR3 nucleotides: TGTGCCAGCAGCTTACAGGGGGGCCACAATGAGCAGTTCTTC. Translation: CASSLQGGHNEQFF.

This chain uses TRBV6-5 with TRBJ2-3; 8 nucleotides line up with TRBD2. Germline V gene lookup returns CDR1 MNHEY and CDR2 SVGAGI. Trimming at V came to 6 bases and at J to 1 base, leaving 0 bases not matched to a gene. This CDR3 is 13 amino acids long. CDR3 DNA sequence: TGTGCCAGCAGGCGGGGGGGCACAGATACGCAGTATTTT. Translating gives CASRRGGTDTQYF.

This chain joins TRBV5-6 and TRBJ2-4; 7 bases agree with TRBD1. Germline trimming cut 4 bases from V and 7 bases from J; bases unmatched to any gene: 20. Germline CDR1 reads SGHDT; CDR2 reads YYEEEE. This CDR3 is 18 amino acids long. As DNA, the CDR3 is TGTGCCAGCAGCACGCGGACCGGGACAGCCAACGTCAGGAACATTCAGTACTTC. Amino acid sequence: CASSTRTGTANVRNIQYF. The full variable domain, in which reference TRBV5-6 and TRBJ2-4 provide the parts outside the CDR3, is DAGVTQSPTHLIKTRGQQVTLRCSPKSGHDTVSWYQQALGQGPQFIFQYYEEEERQRGNFPDRFSGHQFPNYSSELNVNALLLGDSALYLCASSTRTGTANVRNIQYFGAGTRLSVL.

This rearrangement joins TRBV3-1 (or the pseudogene TRBV3-2) to TRBJ2-7; 9 nucleotides match TRBD1. The CDR3 extends over 14 amino acids. Trimming cost V 5 bases and J 2 bases; bases outside gene matches: 4. Germline CDR1 and CDR2: LGHDT and YNNKEL (reference sequence). This chain's CDR3 is CASSTRTGAYEQYF. CDR3 sequence (DNA): TGTGCCAGCAGCACTCGGACAGGGGCCTACGAGCAGTACTTC.

The chain has TRBV18 and TRBJ2-7; 7 bases map to TRBD1. Per the germline V gene, CDR1 is KGHSH and CDR2 is LQKENI. With 2 bases clipped from V and 6 bases from J, the junction kept 10 bases outside the gene matches. There are 15 residues in the CDR3. CDR3 protein: CASSPYGTEFGEQYF. The CDR3 nucleotides read TGTGCCAGCTCACCATACGGGACAGAGTTCGGCGAGCAGTACTTC.

The V gene is TRBV12-5, the J gene TRBJ2-2; 9 nucleotides agree with TRBD2. The CDR3 extends over 17 amino acids. V trimming: 1 base; J trimming: 5 bases; junction bases outside the gene matches: 8. The germline V gene encodes CDR1 LGHNT and CDR2 FRNRAP. The CDR3 bases are TGTGCTAGTGGTTTGGGATCTTTAGCGGGGGAAACCGGGGAGCTGTTTTTT. Protein product: CASGLGSLAGETGELFF.

V gene TRBV5-5 combines with J gene TRBJ2-6, with TRBD1 matching 7 bases. J lost 1 base, V lost 1 base, and 5 bases had no gene match. The CDR3 contains 17 residues. Germline CDR1 is SGHKS and CDR2 is YYEKEE (reference sequence). The CDR3 DNA is TGTGCCAGCAGCTTGTTAGGGGGCGGGTCTGGGGCCAACGTCCTGACTTTC. It encodes CASSLLGGGSGANVLTF. Full variable domain (outside the CDR3, taken from reference TRBV5-5 and TRBJ2-6): DAGVTQSPTHLIKTRGQQVTLRCSPISGHKSVSWYQQVLGQGPQFIFQYYEKEERGRGNFPDRFSARQFPNYSSELNVNALLLGDSALYLCASSLLGGGSGANVLTFGAGSRLTVL.

V gene TRBV7-9 combines with J gene TRBJ2-5, with D tentatively TRBD1 (6 bases). This CDR3 is built from 14 residues. Per germline, CDR1 SEHNR and CDR2 FQNEAQ (reference sequence). Trimming removed 6 bases from V and 3 bases from J, with 14 bases in between. CDR3 sequence (DNA): TGTGCCAGCAGTTTACAGGGCTTCGAAGAGACCCAGTACTTC. As protein: CASSLQGFEETQYF.

The chain combines TRBV12-3 or TRBV12-4 with TRBJ1-6; 9 positions match TRBD1. The V gene end was trimmed by 4 bases and the J gene end by 12 bases; junction bases not matched to a gene: 1. The CDR3 runs to 12 residues. The CDR3 nucleotides read TGTGCCAGCAGTTCGACAGGGGGACCCCTCCACTTT. This translates into CASSSTGGPLHF.

V gene TRBV14 combines with J gene TRBJ1-6; D is ambiguous. The germline V gene has CDR1 SGHDN and CDR2 FVKESK. The CDR3 length is 15 residues. V was trimmed by 0 bases and J by 13 bases, leaving 16 bases between them. The CDR3 loop reads CASSQEPRGNRPLHF. CDR3 DNA sequence: TGTGCCAGCAGCCAAGAACCCCGCGGGAATCGGCCCCTCCACTTT.

The rearrangement uses TRBV5-1 and TRBJ2-5; TRBD1 agrees at 11 bases. Germline CDR1 and CDR2: SGHRS and YFSETQ. V lost 5 bases to trimming and J lost 5 bases; unmatched junction nucleotides: 5. This CDR3 spans 14 amino acids. DNA of the CDR3: TGCGCCAGCAGTCGGGACAGGGGGGATGAGACCCAGTACTTC. This encodes CASSRDRGDETQYF.